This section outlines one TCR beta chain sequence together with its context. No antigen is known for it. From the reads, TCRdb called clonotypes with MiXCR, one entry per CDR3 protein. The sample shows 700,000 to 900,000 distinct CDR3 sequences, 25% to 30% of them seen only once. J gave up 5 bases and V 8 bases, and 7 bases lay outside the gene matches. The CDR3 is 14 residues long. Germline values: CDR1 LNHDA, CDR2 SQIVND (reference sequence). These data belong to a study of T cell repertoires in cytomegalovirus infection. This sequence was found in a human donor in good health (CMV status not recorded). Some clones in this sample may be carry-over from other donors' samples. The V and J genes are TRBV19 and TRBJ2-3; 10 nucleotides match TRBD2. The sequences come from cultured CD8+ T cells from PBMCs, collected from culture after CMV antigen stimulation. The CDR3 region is CASGSGGAIDTQYF. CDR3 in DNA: TGTGCCAGTGGAAGCGGGGGGGCCATAGATACGCAGTATTTT.